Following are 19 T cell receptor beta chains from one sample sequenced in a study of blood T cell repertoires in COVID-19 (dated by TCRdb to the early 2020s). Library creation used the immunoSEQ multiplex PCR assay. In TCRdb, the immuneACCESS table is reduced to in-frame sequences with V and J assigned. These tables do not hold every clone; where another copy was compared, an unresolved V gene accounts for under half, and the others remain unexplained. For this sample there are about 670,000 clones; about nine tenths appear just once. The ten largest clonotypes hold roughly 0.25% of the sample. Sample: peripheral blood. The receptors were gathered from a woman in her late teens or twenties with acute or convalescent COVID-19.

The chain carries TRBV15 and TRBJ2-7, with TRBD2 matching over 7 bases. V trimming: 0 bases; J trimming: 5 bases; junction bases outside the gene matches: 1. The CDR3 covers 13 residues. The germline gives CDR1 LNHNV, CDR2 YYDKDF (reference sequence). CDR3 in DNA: TGTGCCACCAGCAGAGAACGGGGGGACGAGCAGTACTTC. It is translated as CATSRERGDEQYF. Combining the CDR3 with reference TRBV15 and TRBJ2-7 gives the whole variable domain DAMVIQNPRYQVTQFGKPVTLSCSQTLNHNVMYWYQQKSSQAPKLLFHYYDKDFNNEADTPDNFQSRRPNTSFCFLDIRSPGLGDTAMYLCATSRERGDEQYFGPGTRLTVT.

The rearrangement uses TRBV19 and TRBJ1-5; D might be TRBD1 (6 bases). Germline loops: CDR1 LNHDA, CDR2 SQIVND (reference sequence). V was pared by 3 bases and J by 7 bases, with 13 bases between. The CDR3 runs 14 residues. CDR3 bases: TGTGCCAGTAGTATTCTACAGGGTAGACAGCCCCAGCATTTT. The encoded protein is CASSILQGRQPQHF.

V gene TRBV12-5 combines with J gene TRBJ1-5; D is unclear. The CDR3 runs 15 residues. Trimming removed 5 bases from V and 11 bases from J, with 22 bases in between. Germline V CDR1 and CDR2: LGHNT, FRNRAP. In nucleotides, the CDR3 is TGTGCTAGTGGTCCCGGCCTCCAAACCCTAGAGTCCCAGCATTTT. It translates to CASGPGLQTLESQHF.

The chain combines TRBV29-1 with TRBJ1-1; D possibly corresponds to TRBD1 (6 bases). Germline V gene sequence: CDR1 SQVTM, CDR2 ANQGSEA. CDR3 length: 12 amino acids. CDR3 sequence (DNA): TGCACCGTCTCAGGGGATTGGACTGAAGCTTTCTTT. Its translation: CTVSGDWTEAFF.

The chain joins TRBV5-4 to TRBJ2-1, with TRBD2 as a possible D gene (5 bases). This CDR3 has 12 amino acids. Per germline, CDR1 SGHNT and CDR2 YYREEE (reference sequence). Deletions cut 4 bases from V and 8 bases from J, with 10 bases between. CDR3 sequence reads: CASSPSGDEQFF. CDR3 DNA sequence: TGTGCCAGCAGCCCCTCCGGGGATGAGCAGTTCTTC.

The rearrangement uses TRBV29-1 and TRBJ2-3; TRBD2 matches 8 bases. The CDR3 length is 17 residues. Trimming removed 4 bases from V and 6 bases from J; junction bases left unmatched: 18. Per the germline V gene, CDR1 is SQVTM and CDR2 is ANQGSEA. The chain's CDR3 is CSVGAGIAGGGPDTQYF. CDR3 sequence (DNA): TGCAGCGTTGGGGCGGGAATTGCAGGCGGGGGGCCCGATACGCAGTATTTT.

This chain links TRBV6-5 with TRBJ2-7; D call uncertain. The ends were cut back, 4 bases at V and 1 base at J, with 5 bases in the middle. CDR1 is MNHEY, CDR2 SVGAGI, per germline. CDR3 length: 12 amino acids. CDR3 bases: TGTGCCAGCAGTTCCCAATCCTACGAGCAGTACTTC. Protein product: CASSSQSYEQYF.

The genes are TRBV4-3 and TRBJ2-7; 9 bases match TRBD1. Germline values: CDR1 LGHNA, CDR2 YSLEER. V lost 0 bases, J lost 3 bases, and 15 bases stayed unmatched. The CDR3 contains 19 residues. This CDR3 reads CASSQDVSSRDRDIYEQYF. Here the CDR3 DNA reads TGCGCCAGCAGCCAAGATGTCTCTTCGCGGGACAGGGATATCTACGAGCAGTACTTC.

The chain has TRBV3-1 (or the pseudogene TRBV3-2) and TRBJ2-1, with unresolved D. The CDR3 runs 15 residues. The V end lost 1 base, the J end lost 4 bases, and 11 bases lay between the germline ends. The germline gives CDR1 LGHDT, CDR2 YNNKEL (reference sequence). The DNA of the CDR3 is TGTGCCAGCAGCCAAGGCGACACCCAGTACAATGAGCAGTTCTTC. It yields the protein CASSQGDTQYNEQFF.

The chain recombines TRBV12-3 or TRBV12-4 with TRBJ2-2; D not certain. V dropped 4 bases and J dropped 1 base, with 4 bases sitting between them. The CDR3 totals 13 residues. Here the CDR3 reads CASSYGNTGELFF. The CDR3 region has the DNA TGTGCCAGCAGTTACGGGAACACCGGGGAGCTGTTTTTT.

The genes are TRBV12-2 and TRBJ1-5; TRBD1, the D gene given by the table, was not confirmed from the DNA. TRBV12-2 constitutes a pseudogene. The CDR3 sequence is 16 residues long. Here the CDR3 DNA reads TGTGCAAGTCGCTTAGGAAGGACAGTACCGTCGAAGCCCCAGCATTTT. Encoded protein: CASRLGRTVPSKPQHF.

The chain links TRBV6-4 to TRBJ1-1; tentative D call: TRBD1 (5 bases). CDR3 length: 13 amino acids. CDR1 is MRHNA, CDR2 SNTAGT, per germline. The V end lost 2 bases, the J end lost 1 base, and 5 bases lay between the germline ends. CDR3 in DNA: TGTGCCAGCAGTGACAGGGGGAACACTGAAGCTTTCTTT. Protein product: CASSDRGNTEAFF.

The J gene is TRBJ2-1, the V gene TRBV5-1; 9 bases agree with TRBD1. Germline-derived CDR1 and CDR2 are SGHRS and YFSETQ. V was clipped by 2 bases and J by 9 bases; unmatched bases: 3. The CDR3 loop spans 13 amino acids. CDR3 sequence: CASSFGTGSEQFF. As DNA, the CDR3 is TGCGCCAGCAGCTTCGGGACAGGGAGTGAGCAGTTCTTC.

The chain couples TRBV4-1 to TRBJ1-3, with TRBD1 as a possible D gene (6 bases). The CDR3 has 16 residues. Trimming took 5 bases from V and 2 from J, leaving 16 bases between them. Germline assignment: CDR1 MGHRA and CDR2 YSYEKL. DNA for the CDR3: TGCGCCAGCAGCTCCCAGGGAGGGGGACCTGGAAACACCATATATTTT. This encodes CASSSQGGGPGNTIYF.

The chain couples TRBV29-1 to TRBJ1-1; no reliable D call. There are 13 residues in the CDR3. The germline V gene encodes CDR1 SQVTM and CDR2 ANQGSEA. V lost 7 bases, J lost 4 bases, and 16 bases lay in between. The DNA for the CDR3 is TGCAGCGCCCCCATGGGAGGGCCCACTGAAGCTTTCTTT. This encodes CSAPMGGPTEAFF.

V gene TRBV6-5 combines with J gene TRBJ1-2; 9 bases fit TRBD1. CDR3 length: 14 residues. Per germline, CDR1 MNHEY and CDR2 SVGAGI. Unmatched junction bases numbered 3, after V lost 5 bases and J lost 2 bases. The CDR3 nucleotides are TGTGCCAGCAGTCCCGACAGGGGGAACTATGGCTACACCTTC. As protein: CASSPDRGNYGYTF.

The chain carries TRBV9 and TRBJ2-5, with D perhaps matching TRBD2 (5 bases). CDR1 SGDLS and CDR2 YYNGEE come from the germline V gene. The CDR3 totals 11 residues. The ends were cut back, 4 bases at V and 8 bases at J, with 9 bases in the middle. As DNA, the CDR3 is TGTGCCAGCAGCCCCCGGGGAACCCAGTACTTC. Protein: CASSPRGTQYF.

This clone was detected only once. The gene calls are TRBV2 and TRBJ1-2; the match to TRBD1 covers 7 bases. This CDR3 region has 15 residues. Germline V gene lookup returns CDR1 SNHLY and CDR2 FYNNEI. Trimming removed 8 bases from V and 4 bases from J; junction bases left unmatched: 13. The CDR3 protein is CASGPRGQATYGYTF. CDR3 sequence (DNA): TGTGCCAGCGGACCCCGTGGACAGGCGACCTATGGCTACACCTTC.

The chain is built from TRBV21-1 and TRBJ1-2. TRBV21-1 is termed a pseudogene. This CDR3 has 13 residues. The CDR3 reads CASSKVSGRGYTF. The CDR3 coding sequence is TGTGCCAGCAGCAAAGTGTCGGGGAGAGGATACACCTTC.